These 25 T cell receptor beta chains were all obtained from the same sample, sequenced in a study of blood T cells in healthy people across ages. A sample-barcoded 5' primer and a J-beta primer mix were used in a second PCR of about 6 to 12 cycles. TCRdb passed the 5' RACE reads through MiXCR, listing each CDR3 protein once. The table lists hundreds of thousands of distinct CDR3 sequences, roughly 50% of them singletons. Sequenced material: blood. These receptors were obtained from a man aged 35 to 55 in good health.

This clonotype was seen a handful of times. The V gene is TRBV15, the J gene TRBJ1-4; D remains ambiguous. Trimming took off 2 bases at V and 8 bases at J, with 18 bases between the two ends. This CDR3 spans 16 amino acids. The germline V gene encodes CDR1 LNHNV and CDR2 YYDKDF (reference sequence). CDR3 region: CATSRIPRIAREKLFF. The CDR3 nucleotides read TGTGCCACCAGCAGAATACCGAGGATCGCACGAGAAAAACTGTTTTTT. The entire variable domain, with the rest obtained from reference TRBV15 and TRBJ1-4, is as follows: DAMVIQNPRYQVTQFGKPVTLSCSQTLNHNVMYWYQQKSSQAPKLLFHYYDKDFNNEADTPDNFQSRRPNTSFCFLDIRSPGLGDTAMYLCATSRIPRIAREKLFFGSGTQLSVL.

This chain uses TRBV7-3 with TRBJ1-2; D may be TRBD1 (6 bases). Trimming shortened V by 5 bases and J by 4 bases, and 23 bases separated the two germline ends. This CDR3 region has 17 residues. Germline V lookup: CDR1 SGHTA, CDR2 FQGTGA. The CDR3 protein is CASSPPGQTGDAYGYTF. DNA of the CDR3: TGTGCCAGCAGCCCTCCCGGACAGACGGGGGATGCCTATGGCTACACCTTC.

This clonotype has ten or more counts. V is TRBV11-2 and J is TRBJ2-4, with 11 bases that match TRBD1. The germline V gene encodes CDR1 SGHAT and CDR2 FQNNGV. This CDR3 is built from 21 residues. V lost 5 bases to trimming and J lost 0 bases; unmatched junction nucleotides: 18. In nucleotides, the CDR3 is TGTGCCAGCAGCCCTAAAAGGACAGGGGGCGTGGGAAGCTTAGCCAAAAACATTCAGTACTTC. Its protein product is CASSPKRTGGVGSLAKNIQYF.

This clonotype was seen just once. The chain recombines TRBV3-1 with TRBJ1-4; 10 bases align to TRBD1. CDR1 and CDR2 (germline): LGHDT, YNNKEL (reference sequence). The CDR3 is made up of 15 amino acids. V trimming: 2 bases; J trimming: 8 bases; junction bases outside the gene matches: 5. The CDR3 spells CASSQTTGGREKLFF. The CDR3 nucleotides are TGTGCCAGCAGCCAAACGACAGGGGGCAGGGAAAAACTGTTTTTT.

J is TRBJ2-3 and V is TRBV6-2 or TRBV6-3, with a weak D call TRBD2 (6 bases). This CDR3 comprises 15 residues. Germline loops: CDR1 MNHEY, CDR2 SVGEGT. V lost 7 bases, J lost 1 base, and 15 bases lay in between. The CDR3 DNA is TGTGCCAGCAACGTAGCGGCTCGCTGCACAGATACGCAGTATTTT. This sequence encodes CASNVAARCTDTQYF.

V and J are TRBV28 and TRBJ1-1; the D gene is possibly TRBD1 (5 bases). V lost 1 base and J lost 1, with 10 bases in between. Germline V CDR1 and CDR2: MDHEN, SYDVKM. The CDR3 extends over 15 amino acids. The CDR3 region is CASSLFLGTNTEAFF. For the CDR3, the DNA is TGTGCCAGCAGTTTATTTCTCGGGACGAACACTGAAGCTTTCTTT.

This clonotype has just a few counts. Compared with germline, one end of the junction differs, possibly owing to a read error. This rearrangement joins TRBV20-1 to TRBJ2-1; 9 bases are a match to TRBD2. Germline loops: CDR1 DFQATT, CDR2 SNEGSKA (reference sequence). The CDR3 consists of 15 residues. The CDR3 bases are TGCAGTGCTAGGGGCGGGACTAGCATGTTGGGTGAGCAGTTTTTC. This sequence encodes CSARGGTSMLGEQFF.

A few counts support this clonotype. This sequence joins TRBV7-2 and TRBJ2-4; 12 bases are a match to TRBD2. The CDR3 runs to 15 residues. The V gene's germline CDR1 is SGHTA and CDR2 FQGNSA. J lost 7 bases, V lost 4 bases, and 5 bases had no gene match. This CDR3 reads CASSSGLAGGNIQYF. The CDR3 DNA sequence: TGTGCCAGCAGCTCGGGTCTAGCGGGAGGGAACATTCAGTACTTC.

The chain has TRBV6-1 and TRBJ1-6, with D tentatively TRBD1 (5 bases). Deletions cut 3 bases from V and 7 bases from J, with 16 bases between. The CDR3 covers 16 residues. The germline V gene has CDR1 MNHNS and CDR2 SASEGT. The CDR3, as DNA: TGTGCCAGCAGTGAGATGATTACTGGGGGGAATTCACCCCTCCACTTT. This translates into CASSEMITGGNSPLHF.

This clonotype has only a few counts. The chain recombines TRBV4-2 with TRBJ2-5; D not resolved. The V gene's germline CDR1 is LGHNA and CDR2 YNFKEQ. There are 14 residues in the CDR3. Trimming cost V 9 bases and J 2 bases, with 16 bases left between them. The CDR3 loop reads CARSNRAQQETQYF. CDR3 sequence (DNA): TGTGCCAGAAGCAACCGGGCCCAGCAAGAGACCCAGTACTTC.

The genes are TRBV7-6 and TRBJ1-2, with 8 nucleotides matching TRBD1. The CDR3 consists of 15 residues. V was pared by 3 bases and J by 2 bases, with 5 bases of the junction left unmatched. Germline V lookup: CDR1 SGHVS, CDR2 FNYEAQ. CDR3 residues: CASSFRQGMNYGYTF. DNA for the CDR3: TGTGCCAGCAGCTTTCGACAGGGGATGAACTATGGCTACACCTTC. The complete variable domain, with remaining parts taken from reference TRBV7-6 and TRBJ1-2, reads GAGVSQSPRYKVTKRGQDVALRCDPISGHVSLYWYRQALGQGPEFLTYFNYEAQQDKSGLPNDRFSAERPEGSISTLTIQRTEQRDSAMYRCASSFRQGMNYGYTFGSGTRLTVV.

In this sample, this clonotype turned up a few times. This sequence joins TRBV20-1 and TRBJ2-1; D may correspond to TRBD1 or TRBD2 (5 bases each). Trimming stripped 6 bases from V and 5 bases from J, with 14 bases between. The CDR3 has 13 residues. The germline gives CDR1 DFQATT, CDR2 SNEGSKA (reference sequence). The chain's CDR3 is CSAWDRHDNEQFF. The CDR3 coding sequence is TGCAGTGCCTGGGACCGACATGACAATGAGCAGTTCTTC.

A few counts support this clonotype. J is TRBJ2-7 and V is TRBV7-2; TRBD2 might be the D (7 bases). The J call may not be correct, given that the DNA end is closer to TRBJ2-5. From germline, CDR1 is SGHTA and CDR2 FQGNSA. The CDR3 length is 15 residues. The CDR3 nucleotides are TGTGCCAGCAGCTCCCAGCCGGGGGGCTATGAGACCCAGTACTTC. It encodes CASSSQPGGYETQYF.

This clonotype was picked up a small number of times. The rearrangement uses TRBV28 and TRBJ2-5, with D maybe TRBD1 (6 bases). The DNA matches TRBJ2-7 better at its end, which makes the J call doubtful. The CDR3 loop spans 14 amino acids. Germline lookup yields CDR1 MDHEN and CDR2 SYDVKM. In DNA, the CDR3 is TGTGCCAGCAGGGGGGCCCAAATCCAGGACGAGCAGTACTTC. This sequence encodes CASRGAQIQDEQYF.

V is TRBV20-1 and J is TRBJ2-2, with D unresolved. The CDR3 covers 15 residues. V lost 0 bases and J 1 base, leaving 9 bases between the germline ends. Germline V gene sequence: CDR1 DFQATT, CDR2 SNEGSKA (reference sequence). Here the CDR3 reads CSARDQQLNTGELFF. DNA of the CDR3: TGCAGTGCTAGAGATCAACAGTTGAACACCGGGGAGCTGTTTTTT.

The chain couples TRBV7-9 to TRBJ2-1; a possible D gene is TRBD2 (6 bases). The germline CDR1 and CDR2 sequences are SEHNR and FQNEAQ (reference sequence). The CDR3 has 17 residues. V lost 6 bases and J 0 bases, leaving 18 bases between the germline ends. The CDR3: CASSPLWRGSSYNEQFF. The CDR3 DNA sequence: TGTGCCAGCAGTCCCCTATGGCGGGGTAGCTCCTACAATGAGCAGTTCTTC.

This sequence joins TRBV6-5 and TRBJ1-1; D gene unclear. CDR3 size: 13 residues. V was pared by 7 bases and J by 0 bases, with 9 bases between. The germline V gene has CDR1 MNHEY and CDR2 SVGAGI. The CDR3 sequence is CASNAVLNTEAFF. CDR3 in DNA: TGTGCCAGCAATGCAGTTTTGAACACTGAAGCTTTCTTT.

The V gene is TRBV5-6, the J gene TRBJ2-3, with 7 positions matching TRBD1. V gave up 3 bases and J gave up 6 bases; unmatched junction bases: 10. This CDR3 region has 15 residues. Germline V gives CDR1 SGHDT, CDR2 YYEEEE. The DNA for the CDR3 is TGTGCCAGCAGCTCGAGACAGGGCCGGGTGGATACGCAGTATTTT. Its protein product is CASSSRQGRVDTQYF. The variable domain in full, with the rest retrieved from reference TRBV5-6 and TRBJ2-3, is DAGVTQSPTHLIKTRGQQVTLRCSPKSGHDTVSWYQQALGQGPQFIFQYYEEEERQRGNFPDRFSGHQFPNYSSELNVNALLLGDSALYLCASSSRQGRVDTQYFGPGTRLTVL.

The chain employs TRBV20-1 and TRBJ2-7; D unresolved. Trimming cost V 2 bases and J 3 bases, with 14 bases left between them. The germline V gene encodes CDR1 DFQATT and CDR2 SNEGSKA (reference sequence). CDR3 length: 14 residues. CDR3 in amino acids: CSARSWQGVYEQYF. The CDR3 DNA follows: TGCAGTGCTAGAAGTTGGCAAGGTGTCTACGAGCAGTACTTC.

V gene TRBV28 combines with J gene TRBJ2-3, with 7 positions matching TRBD1. V lost 3 bases, J lost 3 bases, and 3 bases stayed unmatched. The CDR3 totals 14 residues. CDR1 and CDR2 from the germline V gene are MDHEN and SYDVKM. Written as DNA, the CDR3 is TGTGCCAGCAGTTTGACAGGGTTGACAGATACGCAGTATTTT. Its protein is CASSLTGLTDTQYF. The full variable domain, its missing parts supplied by reference TRBV28 and TRBJ2-3, is DVKVTQSSRYLVKRTGEKVFLECVQDMDHENMFWYRQDPGLGLRLIYFSYDVKMKEKGDIPEGYSVSREKKERFSLILESASTNQTSMYLCASSLTGLTDTQYFGPGTRLTVL.

This sequence joins TRBV24-1 and TRBJ2-2, with D maybe TRBD2 (6 bases). This CDR3 is built from 13 residues. Deletions cut 8 bases from V and 6 bases from J, with 12 bases between. From germline, CDR1 is KGHDR and CDR2 SFDVKD. The CDR3 region is CATNDGGAGELFF. For the CDR3, the DNA is TGTGCCACCAACGACGGGGGAGCCGGGGAGCTGTTTTTT.

This clonotype was counted a few times. V gene TRBV7-2 combines with J gene TRBJ1-2, with D possibly TRBD1 on 6 matching bases. Germline V gives CDR1 SGHTA, CDR2 FQGNSA. Between the trimmed V and J ends, which lost 5 bases and 8 bases, there was a span of 15 bases. CDR3 size: 13 residues. The CDR3 DNA is TGTGCCAGCAGCCCTACAGGGCCCATGGGCTACACCTTC. This encodes CASSPTGPMGYTF.

The CDR3 sequence is CSVLNGARGTDTQYF. The DNA for the CDR3 is TGCAGCGTCCTCAACGGGGCCCGAGGGACAGATACGCAGTATTTT. This rearrangement joins TRBV29-1 to TRBJ2-3; D may correspond to TRBD1 or TRBD2 (5 bases each). CDR1 and CDR2 (germline): SQVTM, ANQGSEA. The CDR3 runs 15 residues. The V end was cut by 6 bases, the J end by 3 bases, with 19 bases between.

This clonotype occurred a few times. V is TRBV20-1 and J is TRBJ2-7; 8 nucleotides line up with TRBD2. The V gene's germline CDR1 is DFQATT and CDR2 SNEGSKA (reference sequence). V lost 5 bases, J lost 5 bases, and 2 bases stayed unmatched. The CDR3 is 11 residues long. This chain's CDR3 is CSAGLADEQYF. The CDR3, as DNA: TGCAGTGCTGGACTAGCTGACGAGCAGTACTTC.

This clonotype has only a few counts. The chain links TRBV7-2 to TRBJ2-7; maybe TRBD1 (6 bases). The CDR3 has 16 amino acids. Trimming removed 2 bases from V and 4 bases from J, with 18 bases in between. Germline V gene lookup returns CDR1 SGHTA and CDR2 FQGNSA. The CDR3 DNA sequence: TGTGCCAGCAGCTTAAAACCAGGGGCGAGAAATTACGAGCAGTACTTC. The encoded protein is CASSLKPGARNYEQYF.